This T cell receptor (beta chain) was identified in a study of cytomegalovirus exposure and HLA in healthy donors. At the level of the study: Of fewer than 450 genotyped donors, approximately 84% clustered with self-reported Caucasian donors.

PCR was performed using 60 Vbeta and 13 Jbeta primers. Only in-frame clones appear in the TCRdb table, and some are missing; sequencing was by immunoSEQ multiplex PCR. This sample has under 200,000 clones; 79% occur once, and the top ten carry approximately 2.1%. Study-level findings and limits: Immune exposure information comprised only CMV serostatus. A prior analysis recorded that most TCR beta V segments were productive about 87% or about 30% of the time. Analysis performed later found under 20,000 TCR beta sequences associated with HLA alleles at 0.05 false discovery rate.

About this clone: The antigen remains unidentified.

The receptor's source is a woman in her forties or fifties in good health and CMV-seronegative. Sequencing was done on a sample of PBMCs.

CDR3 DNA: TGTGCCAGCAGTGAATTCGGGGGAACTGAAGCTTTCTTT. It yields the protein CASSEFGGTEAFF. V usage is TRBV25-1 and J usage is TRBJ1-1; perhaps TRBD1 as D (5 bases). The germline V gene has CDR1 MGHDK and CDR2 SYGVNS. The CDR3 length is 13 residues. V lost 1 base and J 5 bases, leaving 8 bases between the germline ends.